Shown below are 3 T cell receptor beta chains from a single sample sequenced in a study of chemoradiotherapy in HPV16-positive cancers. Assay: immunoSEQ multiplex PCR; the TCRdb copy retains only in-frame clones and omits some. Among roughly 8,300 clones listed, 70% to 80% were seen once. Sample collection occurred from a patient who underwent chemoradiotherapy. Source of these receptors: a human donor with HPV-associated anogenital cancer.

This sequence joins TRBV6-5 and TRBJ1-6; D not resolved. V was pared by 7 bases and J by 3 bases, with 13 bases between. The CDR3 contains 15 residues. Germline V lookup: CDR1 MNHEY, CDR2 SVGAGI. CDR3 protein: CASKEKDYYNSPLHF. CDR3 bases: TGTGCCAGCAAAGAGAAAGATTACTATAATTCACCCCTCCACTTT.

The rearrangement uses TRBV5-6 and TRBJ1-6, with TRBD1 matching over 7 bases. The CDR3 contains 15 residues. The J segment lost 13 bases and the V segment lost 4 bases, leaving 14 bases of the junction unmatched. CDR1 is SGHDT and CDR2 is YYEEEE in the germline V gene. CDR3 protein: CASSHEGAHGAPLHF. The DNA for the CDR3 is TGTGCCAGCAGCCACGAGGGGGCACACGGGGCGCCCCTCCACTTT.

This chain uses TRBV4-2 with TRBJ2-7, with D perhaps being TRBD1 or TRBD2 (5 bases each). Per germline, CDR1 LGHNA and CDR2 YNFKEQ. The V end lost 1 base, the J end lost 3 bases, and 16 bases lay between the germline ends. This CDR3 has 16 residues. CDR3 protein: CASSQGTYNGGYEQYF. The CDR3 DNA sequence: TGTGCCAGCAGCCAAGGGACCTACAATGGGGGCTACGAGCAGTACTTC.